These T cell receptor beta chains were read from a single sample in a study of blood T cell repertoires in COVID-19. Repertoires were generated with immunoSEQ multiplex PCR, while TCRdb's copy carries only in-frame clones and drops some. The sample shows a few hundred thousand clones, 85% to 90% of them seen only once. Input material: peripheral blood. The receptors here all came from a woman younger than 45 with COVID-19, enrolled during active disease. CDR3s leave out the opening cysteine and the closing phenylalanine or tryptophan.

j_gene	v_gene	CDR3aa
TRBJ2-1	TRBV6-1	ASSEFSGVIHEQF
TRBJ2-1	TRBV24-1	ATSDLLTSSYNEQF
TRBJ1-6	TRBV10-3	AISREVENSPLH
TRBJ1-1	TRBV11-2	ASSLAGEAF
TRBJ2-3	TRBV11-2	ASTLAGLTDTQY
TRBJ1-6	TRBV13	ASSITRGRWNSPLH
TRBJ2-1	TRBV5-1	ASSPGGVYNEQF
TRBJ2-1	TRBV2	ASSGGLAKGEQF
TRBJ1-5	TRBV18	ASSPEGQGNVPQH
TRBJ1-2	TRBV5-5	ASRLDYGYT
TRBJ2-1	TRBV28	ASSLIVILPHNEQF
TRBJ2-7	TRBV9	ASSAVGQSYEQY
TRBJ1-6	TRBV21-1	ASSNWGSGNYNSPLH
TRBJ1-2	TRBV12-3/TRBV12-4	ASSLGTTVST
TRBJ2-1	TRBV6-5	AGRSDEQF
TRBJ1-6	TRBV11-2	ASSSRGENNSPLH
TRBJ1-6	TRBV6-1	ASSEMGGVSLH
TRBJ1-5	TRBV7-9	ASSFQRPGQVGNQPQH
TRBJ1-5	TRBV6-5	ASRTTGGDQPQH
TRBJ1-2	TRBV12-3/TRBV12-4	ASIPGQGGGYT
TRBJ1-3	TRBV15	ATQAPRSGNTIY
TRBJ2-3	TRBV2	ASSEVAGDNTDTQY